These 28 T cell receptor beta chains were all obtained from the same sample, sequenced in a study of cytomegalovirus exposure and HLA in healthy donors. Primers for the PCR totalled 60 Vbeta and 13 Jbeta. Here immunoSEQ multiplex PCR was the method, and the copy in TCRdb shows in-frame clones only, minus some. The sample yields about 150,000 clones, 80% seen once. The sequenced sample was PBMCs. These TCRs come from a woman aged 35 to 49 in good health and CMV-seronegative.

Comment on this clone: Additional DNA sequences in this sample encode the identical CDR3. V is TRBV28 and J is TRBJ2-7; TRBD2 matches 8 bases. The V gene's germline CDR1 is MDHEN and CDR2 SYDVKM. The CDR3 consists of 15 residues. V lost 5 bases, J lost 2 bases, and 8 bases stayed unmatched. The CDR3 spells CASSLGLAVTYEQYF. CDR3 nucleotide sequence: TGTGCCAGCAGTCTCGGACTAGCCGTAACCTACGAGCAGTACTTC.

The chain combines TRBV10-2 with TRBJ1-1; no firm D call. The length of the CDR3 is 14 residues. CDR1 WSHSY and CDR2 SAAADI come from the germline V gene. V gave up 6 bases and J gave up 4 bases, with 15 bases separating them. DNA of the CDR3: TGCGCCAGCAGACGAGGCCTGGAGGGCACTGAAGCTTTCTTT. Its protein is CASRRGLEGTEAFF.

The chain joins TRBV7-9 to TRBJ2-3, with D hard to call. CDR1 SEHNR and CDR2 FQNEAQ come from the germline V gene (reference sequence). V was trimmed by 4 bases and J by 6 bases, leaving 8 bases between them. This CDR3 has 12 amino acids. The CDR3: CASSYSGDTQYF. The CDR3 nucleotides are TGTGCCAGCAGCTACTCCGGTGATACGCAGTATTTT.

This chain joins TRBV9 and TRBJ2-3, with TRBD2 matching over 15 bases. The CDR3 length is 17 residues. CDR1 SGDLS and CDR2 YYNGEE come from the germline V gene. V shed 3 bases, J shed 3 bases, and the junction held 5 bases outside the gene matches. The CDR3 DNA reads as TGTGCCAGCAGCGGTGGACTAGCGGGGGGGCCGACAGATACGCAGTATTTT. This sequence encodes CASSGGLAGGPTDTQYF.

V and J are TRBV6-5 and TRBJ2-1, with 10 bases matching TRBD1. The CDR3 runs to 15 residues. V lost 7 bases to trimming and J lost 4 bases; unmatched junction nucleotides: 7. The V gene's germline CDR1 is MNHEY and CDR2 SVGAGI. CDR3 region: CASNIRDRGYNEQFF. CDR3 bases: TGTGCCAGCAACATCCGGGACAGGGGATACAATGAGCAGTTCTTC.

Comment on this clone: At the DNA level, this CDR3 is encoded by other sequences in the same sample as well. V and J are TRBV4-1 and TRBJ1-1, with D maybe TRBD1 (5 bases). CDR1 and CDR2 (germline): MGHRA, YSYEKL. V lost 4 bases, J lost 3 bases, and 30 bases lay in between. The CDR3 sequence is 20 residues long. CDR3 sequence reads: CASSRGPLLLTAREHTEAFF. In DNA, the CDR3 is TGCGCCAGCAGCCGAGGACCCCTCCTGCTGACAGCCCGGGAGCACACTGAAGCTTTCTTT.

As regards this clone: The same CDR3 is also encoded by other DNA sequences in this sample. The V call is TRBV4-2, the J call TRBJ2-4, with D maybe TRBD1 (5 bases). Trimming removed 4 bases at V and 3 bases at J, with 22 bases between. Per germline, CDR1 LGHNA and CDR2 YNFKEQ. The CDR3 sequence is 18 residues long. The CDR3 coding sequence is TGTGCCAGCAGCCCCTCCCCGACCAGGGTAGGCGGCAAAAACATTCAGTACTTC. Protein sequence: CASSPSPTRVGGKNIQYF.

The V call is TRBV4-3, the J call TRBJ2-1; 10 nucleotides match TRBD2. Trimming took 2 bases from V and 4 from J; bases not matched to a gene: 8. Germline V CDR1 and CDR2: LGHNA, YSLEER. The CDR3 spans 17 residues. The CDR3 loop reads CASSQSRTSGSYNEQFF. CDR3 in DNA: TGCGCCAGCAGCCAATCCCGGACTAGCGGTTCTTACAATGAGCAGTTCTTC.

The CDR3, as DNA: TGTGCCAGCCGCCAGGGGGCTGGACGGGGCGAGCAGTACTTC. It is translated as CASRQGAGRGEQYF. This chain uses TRBV2 with TRBJ2-7; 8 nucleotides align to TRBD1. Germline CDR1 and CDR2: SNHLY and FYNNEI. The trim removed 8 bases at V and 6 bases at J, leaving 12 bases unmatched. The CDR3 has 14 residues.

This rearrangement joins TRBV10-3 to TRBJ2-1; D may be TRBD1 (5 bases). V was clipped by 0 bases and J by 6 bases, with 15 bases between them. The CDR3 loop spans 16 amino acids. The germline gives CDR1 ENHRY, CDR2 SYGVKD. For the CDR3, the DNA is TGTGCCATCAGTGAGTCGATGGCAGGGTCACGCAATGAGCAGTTCTTC. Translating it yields CAISESMAGSRNEQFF.

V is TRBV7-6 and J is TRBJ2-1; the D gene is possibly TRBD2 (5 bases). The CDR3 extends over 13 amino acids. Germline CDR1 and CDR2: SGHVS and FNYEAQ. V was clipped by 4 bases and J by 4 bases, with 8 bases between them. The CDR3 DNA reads TGTGCCAGCAGCTGGGAGAGTTACAATGAGCAGTTCTTC. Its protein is CASSWESYNEQFF. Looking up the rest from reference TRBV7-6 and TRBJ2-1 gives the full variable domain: GAGVSQSPRYKVTKRGQDVALRCDPISGHVSLYWYRQALGQGPEFLTYFNYEAQQDKSGLPNDRFSAERPEGSISTLTIQRTEQRDSAMYRCASSWESYNEQFFGPGTRLTVL.

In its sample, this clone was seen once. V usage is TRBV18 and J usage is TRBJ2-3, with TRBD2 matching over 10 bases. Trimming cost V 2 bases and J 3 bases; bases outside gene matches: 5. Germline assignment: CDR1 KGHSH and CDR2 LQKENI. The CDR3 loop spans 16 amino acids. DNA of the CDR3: TGTGCCAGCTCACCAGGAGCGGGAGGGCGAACAGATACGCAGTATTTT. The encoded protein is CASSPGAGGRTDTQYF.

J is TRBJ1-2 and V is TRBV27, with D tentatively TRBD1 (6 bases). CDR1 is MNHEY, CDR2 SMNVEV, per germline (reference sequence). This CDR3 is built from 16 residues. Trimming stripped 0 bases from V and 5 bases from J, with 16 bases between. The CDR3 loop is CASSLSMGGLGYGYTF. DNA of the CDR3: TGTGCCAGCAGTTTATCGATGGGGGGGCTTGGATATGGCTACACCTTC.

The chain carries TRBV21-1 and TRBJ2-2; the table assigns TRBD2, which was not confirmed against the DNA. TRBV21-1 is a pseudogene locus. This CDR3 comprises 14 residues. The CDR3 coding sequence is TGTGCCAGCAGCAAGAGCGAGGGCACCGGGGAGCTGTTTTTT. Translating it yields CASSKSEGTGELFF.

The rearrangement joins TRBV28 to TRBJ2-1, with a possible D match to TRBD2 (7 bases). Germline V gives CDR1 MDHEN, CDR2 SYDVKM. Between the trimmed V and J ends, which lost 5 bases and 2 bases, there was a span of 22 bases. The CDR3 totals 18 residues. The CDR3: CASSPIGGAALTYNEQFF. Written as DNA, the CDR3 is TGTGCCAGCAGTCCGATTGGGGGGGCGGCCCTAACCTACAATGAGCAGTTCTTC.

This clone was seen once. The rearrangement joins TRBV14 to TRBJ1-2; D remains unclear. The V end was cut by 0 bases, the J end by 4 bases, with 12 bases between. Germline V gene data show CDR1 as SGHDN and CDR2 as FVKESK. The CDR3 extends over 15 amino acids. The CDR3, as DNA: TGTGCCAGCAGCCAAGATGTCGGGTTCCTCTATGGCTACACCTTC. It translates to CASSQDVGFLYGYTF. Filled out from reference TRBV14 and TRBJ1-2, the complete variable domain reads EAGVTQFPSHSVIEKGQTVTLRCDPISGHDNLYWYRRVMGKEIKFLLHFVKESKQDESGMPNNRFLAERTGGTYSTLKVQPAELEDSGVYFCASSQDVGFLYGYTFGSGTRLTVV.

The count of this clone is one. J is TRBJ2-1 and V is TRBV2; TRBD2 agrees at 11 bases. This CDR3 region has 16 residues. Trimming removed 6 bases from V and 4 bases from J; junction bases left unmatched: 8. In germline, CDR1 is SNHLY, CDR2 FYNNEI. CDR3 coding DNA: TGTGCCAGCAGCGCTCGGACTAGCGGGCGGTACAATGAGCAGTTCTTC. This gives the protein CASSARTSGRYNEQFF.

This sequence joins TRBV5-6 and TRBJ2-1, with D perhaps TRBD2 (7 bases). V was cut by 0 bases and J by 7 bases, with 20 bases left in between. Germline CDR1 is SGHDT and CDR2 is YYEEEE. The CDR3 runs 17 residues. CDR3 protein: CASSLGLAGAPLNEQFF. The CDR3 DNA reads TGTGCCAGCAGCTTGGGTCTTGCGGGGGCACCGCTTAATGAGCAGTTCTTC.

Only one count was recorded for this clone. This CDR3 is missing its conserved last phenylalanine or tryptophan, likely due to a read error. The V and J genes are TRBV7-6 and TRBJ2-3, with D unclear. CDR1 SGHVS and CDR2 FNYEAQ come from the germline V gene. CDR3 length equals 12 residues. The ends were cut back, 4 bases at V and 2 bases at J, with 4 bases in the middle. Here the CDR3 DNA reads TGTGCCAGCAGCTCCCTCACAGATACGCAGTATTCT. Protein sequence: CASSSLTDTQYS.

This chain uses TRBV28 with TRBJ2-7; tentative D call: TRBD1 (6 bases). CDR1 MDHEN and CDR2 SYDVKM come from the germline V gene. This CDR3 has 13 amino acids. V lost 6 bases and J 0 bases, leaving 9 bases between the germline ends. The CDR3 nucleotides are TGTGCCAGCAGGGGGACACTCTCCTACGAGCAGTACTTC. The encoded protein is CASRGTLSYEQYF.

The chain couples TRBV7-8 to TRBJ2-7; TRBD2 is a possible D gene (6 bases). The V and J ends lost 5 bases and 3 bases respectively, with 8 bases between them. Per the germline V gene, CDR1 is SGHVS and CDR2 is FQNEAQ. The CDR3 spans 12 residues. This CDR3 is CASSRSGYEQYF. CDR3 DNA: TGTGCCAGCAGCCGTAGCGGCTACGAGCAGTACTTC.

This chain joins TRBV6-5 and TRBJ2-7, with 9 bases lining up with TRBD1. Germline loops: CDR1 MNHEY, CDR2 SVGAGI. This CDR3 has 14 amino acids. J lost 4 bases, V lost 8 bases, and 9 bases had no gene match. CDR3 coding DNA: TGTGCCAGCGCAAACAGGGGGCTGGGGTACGAGCAGTACTTC. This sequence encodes CASANRGLGYEQYF.

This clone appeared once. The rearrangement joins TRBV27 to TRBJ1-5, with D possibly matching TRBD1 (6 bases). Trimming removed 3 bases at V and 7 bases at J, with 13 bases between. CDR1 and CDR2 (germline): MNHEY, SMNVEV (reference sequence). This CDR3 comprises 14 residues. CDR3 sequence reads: CASSFRGSGQPQHF. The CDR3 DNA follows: TGTGCCAGCAGTTTCAGGGGATCAGGACAGCCCCAGCATTTT.

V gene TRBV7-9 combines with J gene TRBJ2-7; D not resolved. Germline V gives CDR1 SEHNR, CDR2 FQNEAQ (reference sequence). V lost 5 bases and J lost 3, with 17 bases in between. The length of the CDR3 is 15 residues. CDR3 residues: CASSPRNNPHYEQYF. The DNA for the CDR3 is TGTGCCAGCAGCCCTAGAAACAACCCACACTACGAGCAGTACTTC.

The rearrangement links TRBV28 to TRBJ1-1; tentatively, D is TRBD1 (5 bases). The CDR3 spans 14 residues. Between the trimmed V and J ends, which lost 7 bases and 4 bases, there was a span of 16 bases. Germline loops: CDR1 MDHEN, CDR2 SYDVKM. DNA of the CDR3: TGTGCCAGCACCCACCCCTCGGGGGGCACTGAAGCTTTCTTT. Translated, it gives CASTHPSGGTEAFF.

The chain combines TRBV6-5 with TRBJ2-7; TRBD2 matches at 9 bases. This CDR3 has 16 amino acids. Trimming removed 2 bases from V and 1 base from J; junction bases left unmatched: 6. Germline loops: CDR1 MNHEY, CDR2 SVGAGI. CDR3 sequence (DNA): TGTGCCAGCAGTTACGTTAGCGGGAGAGGTTCCTACGAGCAGTACTTC. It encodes CASSYVSGRGSYEQYF.

Here the CDR3 reads CASSLPGLAGLGELFF. The CDR3 bases are TGTGCCAGCAGTTTACCTGGACTAGCGGGACTCGGGGAGCTGTTTTTT. The chain combines TRBV28 with TRBJ2-2; 12 bases are a match to TRBD2. This CDR3 has 16 residues. The V segment lost 2 bases and the J segment 7 bases; nucleotides outside the gene matches: 5. Germline-derived CDR1 and CDR2 are MDHEN and SYDVKM.

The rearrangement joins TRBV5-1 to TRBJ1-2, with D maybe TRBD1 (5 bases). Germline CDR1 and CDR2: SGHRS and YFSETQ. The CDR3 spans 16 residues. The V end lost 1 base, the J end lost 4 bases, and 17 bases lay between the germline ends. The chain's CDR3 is CASSLSFTRDSYGYTF. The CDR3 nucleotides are TGCGCCAGCAGCTTGTCTTTTACGAGGGACTCCTATGGCTACACCTTC.